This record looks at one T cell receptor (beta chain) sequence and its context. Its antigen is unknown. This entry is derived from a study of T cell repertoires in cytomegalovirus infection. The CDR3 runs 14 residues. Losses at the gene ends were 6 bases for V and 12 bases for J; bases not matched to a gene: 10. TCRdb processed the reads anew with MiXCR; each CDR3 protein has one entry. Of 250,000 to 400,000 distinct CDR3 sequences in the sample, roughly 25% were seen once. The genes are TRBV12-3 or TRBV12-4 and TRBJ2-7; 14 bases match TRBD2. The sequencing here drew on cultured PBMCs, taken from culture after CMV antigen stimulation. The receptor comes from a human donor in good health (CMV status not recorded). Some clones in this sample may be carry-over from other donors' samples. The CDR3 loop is CASSLGLAGERAYF. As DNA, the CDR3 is TGTGCCAGCAGCCTGGGACTAGCGGGAGAAAGGGCGTACTTC.